This T cell receptor (beta chain) was sequenced in a study of CD4 T cells in relation to SARS-CoV-2 and coronaviruses. The wider study: Median patient age was roughly 35 years, spanning 21 to 72 years.

The table came from immunoSEQ multiplex PCR; TCRdb's copy has only in-frame clones and leaves some out. Here the sample spans 41,000 or so clones, about four fifths being singletons. About this clone itself: Its antigen is as yet unknown.

This TCR was recovered from an adult with COVID-19. Sequencing was done on a sample of naive CD4+ T cells from PBMCs, cultured in vitro. As for subset: naive CD4+ T cells isolated by negative enrichment.

CDR3 DNA: TGTGCCTGGAGTGTACGTCTGCTCGGCGGGGAGCTGTTTTTT. It encodes CAWSVRLLGGELFF. The chain is built from TRBV30 and TRBJ2-2; D remains unclear. The CDR3 consists of 14 residues. The V and J ends lost 0 bases and 7 bases respectively, with 12 bases between them. Germline assignment: CDR1 GTSNPN and CDR2 SVGIG (reference sequence).